The 21 T cell receptor beta chains given below trace back to one sample, sequenced in a study of neurological immune-mediated disorders. TCRdb recomputed calls from the 5' RACE reads with MiXCR, one row per CDR3 protein. The sample lists fewer than 20,000 distinct CDR3 sequences, approximately 11% occurring once. The sample comprised CD8+ T cells from blood. Receptors originate from a woman in her forties or fifties in good health.

This clonotype was recorded many times. The chain couples TRBV20-1 to TRBJ2-6, with D possibly matching TRBD1 (5 bases). The V gene lost 2 bases and the J gene lost 2 bases, with 19 bases spanning the gap. There are 18 residues in the CDR3. Germline V lookup: CDR1 DFQATT, CDR2 SNEGSKA (reference sequence). CDR3 protein: CSARTIGVTDPGANVLTF. The CDR3 DNA follows: TGCAGTGCTAGAACAATAGGGGTCACCGACCCTGGGGCCAACGTCCTGACTTTC.

This clonotype was found many times. This chain joins TRBV20-1 and TRBJ2-2; a weak D match, TRBD1 (6 bases). Trimming stripped 1 base from V and 1 base from J, with 19 bases between. The germline CDR1 and CDR2 sequences are DFQATT and SNEGSKA (reference sequence). This CDR3 is 18 amino acids long. The CDR3 DNA reads TGCAGTGCTAGAGTATTCGGCTCTTCACAGGGGAACACCGGGGAGCTGTTTTTT. Translation gives CSARVFGSSQGNTGELFF.

Ten or more counts support this clonotype. The chain links TRBV7-9 to TRBJ1-2; 8 nucleotides agree with TRBD1. The trim removed 3 bases at V and 5 bases at J, leaving 11 bases unmatched. CDR1 SEHNR and CDR2 FQNEAQ come from the germline V gene (reference sequence). This CDR3 has 16 residues. CDR3 region: CASSLTGAVLLYGYTF. The CDR3 bases are TGTGCCAGCAGCTTGACAGGGGCGGTATTGCTGTATGGCTACACCTTC.

The sample holds many counts of this clonotype. This sequence joins TRBV28 and TRBJ2-1; the match to TRBD2 covers 7 bases. Germline lookup yields CDR1 MDHEN and CDR2 SYDVKM. V lost 5 bases and J lost 6; bases outside the gene matches: 7. The CDR3 runs 14 residues. The CDR3 here is CASSATRGVNEQFF. DNA for the CDR3: TGTGCCAGCAGTGCCACCCGGGGGGTCAATGAGCAGTTCTTC.

This clonotype was picked up many times. The chain employs TRBV28 and TRBJ2-7; TRBD1 matches 11 bases. V shed 4 bases, J shed 4 bases, and the junction held 6 bases outside the gene matches. The germline V gene has CDR1 MDHEN and CDR2 SYDVKM. This CDR3 has 15 amino acids. The DNA for the CDR3 is TGTGCCAGCAGTTCCCCGGGACAGGGGGTGTACGAGCAGTACTTC. This encodes CASSSPGQGVYEQYF. Full variable domain (remainder filled in from reference TRBV28 and TRBJ2-7): DVKVTQSSRYLVKRTGEKVFLECVQDMDHENMFWYRQDPGLGLRLIYFSYDVKMKEKGDIPEGYSVSREKKERFSLILESASTNQTSMYLCASSSPGQGVYEQYFGPGTRLTVT.

The chain has TRBV20-1 and TRBJ2-5; D is possibly TRBD2 (5 bases). The CDR3 contains 13 residues. Germline assignment: CDR1 DFQATT and CDR2 SNEGSKA (reference sequence). V was cut by 6 bases and J by 2 bases, with 13 bases left in between. The DNA for the CDR3 is TGCAGTGCAGTCCGCTCGGGACAAGAGACCCAGTACTTC. Encoded protein: CSAVRSGQETQYF.

V is TRBV11-1 and J is TRBJ2-7; TRBD2 matches 11 bases. The CDR3 loop spans 15 amino acids. J was trimmed by 6 bases and V by 5 bases; bases with no gene match: 9. Germline CDR1 SGHAT, CDR2 FQDESV (reference sequence). The DNA for the CDR3 is TGTGCCAGCAGCACCGGGACTAGCGGAGCGGCCGAGCAGTACTTC. Encoded protein: CASSTGTSGAAEQYF.

This clonotype occurred many times. The junction differs from germline at one of its ends, possibly a read error. The rearrangement uses TRBV10-2 and TRBJ2-5; D unresolved. This CDR3 is 11 amino acids long. Germline-derived CDR1 and CDR2 are WSHSY and SAAADI. This chain's CDR3 is CASSDQGTQYF. For the CDR3, the DNA is TGCGCCAGCAGTGACCAAGGGACCCAGTACTTC.

Of note for this clonotype: A clone one base away is much larger, so this may be a read error. The V call is TRBV20-1, the J call TRBJ2-7, with TRBD2 matching 9 bases. Germline values: CDR1 DFQATT, CDR2 SNEGSKA (reference sequence). Losses at the gene ends were 1 base for V and 7 bases for J; bases not matched to a gene: 8. CDR3 length equals 14 residues. The CDR3, as DNA: TGCAGTGCTAGAGGGGGACTAGCCGGGGTTGAGCAGTACTTC. Translation: CSARGGLAGVEQYF.

This clonotype showed up many times. This sequence joins TRBV27 and TRBJ2-7, with no clear D. The V end lost 5 bases, the J end lost 3 bases, and 11 bases lay between the germline ends. CDR1 MNHEY and CDR2 SMNVEV come from the germline V gene (reference sequence). This CDR3 comprises 13 residues. The CDR3 reads CASSARRDYEQYF. In DNA, the CDR3 is TGTGCCAGCAGTGCCCGTAGGGACTACGAGCAGTACTTC.

In this sample, this clonotype turned up many times. The chain has TRBV7-8 and TRBJ2-5, with 8 positions matching TRBD1. The germline gives CDR1 SGHVS, CDR2 FQNEAQ. V lost 5 bases and J lost 1; bases outside the gene matches: 9. The CDR3 is made up of 16 amino acids. The CDR3 DNA reads as TGTGCCAGCAGCACCCTATCCGGACAGGGCCAAGAGACCCAGTACTTC. This encodes CASSTLSGQGQETQYF. Based on the CDR3 plus reference TRBV7-8 and TRBJ2-5, the full variable domain is GAGVSQSPRYKVAKRGQDVALRCDPISGHVSLFWYQQALGQGPEFLTYFQNEAQLDKSGLPSDRFFAERPEGSVSTLKIQRTQQEDSAVYLCASSTLSGQGQETQYFGPGTRLLVL.

Many counts were recorded for this clonotype. The chain carries TRBV20-1 and TRBJ2-3; possibly TRBD1 or TRBD2 for D (5 bases each). Germline CDR1 is DFQATT and CDR2 is SNEGSKA (reference sequence). Trimming took 2 bases from V and 4 from J, leaving 10 bases between them. The CDR3 is 13 amino acids. DNA for the CDR3: TGCAGTGCTAGACGGGACGGGTCAGATACGCAGTATTTT. Its protein product is CSARRDGSDTQYF.

This clonotype was seen at least ten times. The J gene is TRBJ1-1, the V gene TRBV7-9, with 7 bases fitting TRBD1. This CDR3 is built from 16 residues. Trimming took 5 bases from V and 5 from J; bases not matched to a gene: 14. Germline-derived CDR1 and CDR2 are SEHNR and FQNEAQ (reference sequence). Here the CDR3 DNA reads TGTGCCAGCAGCCTCCCCCGGTCAGGGGGAGATACTGAAGCTTTCTTT. This translates into CASSLPRSGGDTEAFF.

This clonotype was detected ten times or more. The genes are TRBV7-9 and TRBJ2-3, with D unresolved. The CDR3 is 13 residues long. Looked up from germline, CDR1 is SEHNR and CDR2 is FQNEAQ (reference sequence). The V and J ends lost 6 bases and 0 bases respectively, with 7 bases between them. Here the CDR3 reads CASRYYSTDTQYF. Here the CDR3 DNA reads TGTGCCAGCAGATACTATAGCACAGATACGCAGTATTTT. The full variable domain, in which reference TRBV7-9 and TRBJ2-3 provide the parts outside the CDR3, is DTGVSQNPRHKITKRGQNVTFRCDPISEHNRLYWYRQTLGQGPEFLTYFQNEAQLEKSRLLSDRFSAERPKGSFSTLEIQRTEQGDSAMYLCASRYYSTDTQYFGPGTRLTVL.

This clonotype was recorded many times. The rearrangement links TRBV27 to TRBJ2-1; the D gene is possibly TRBD1 (6 bases). This CDR3 comprises 12 residues. Trimming took off 5 bases at V and 7 bases at J, with 9 bases between the two ends. CDR1 is MNHEY and CDR2 is SMNVEV in the germline V gene (reference sequence). CDR3 protein: CASSEGVNEQFF. The DNA for the CDR3 is TGTGCCAGCAGTGAGGGGGTAAATGAGCAGTTCTTC.

This clonotype showed up many times. V is TRBV6-2 or TRBV6-3 and J is TRBJ2-7; D might be TRBD1 (5 bases). CDR3 size: 11 residues. V was shortened by 5 bases and J by 7 bases, with 9 bases between the two germline ends. Germline lookup yields CDR1 MNHEY and CDR2 SVGEGT. The CDR3 region has the DNA TGTGCCAGCAGTGGGGCTGGGGAGCAGTACTTC. This codes for CASSGAGEQYF.

This clonotype was detected only a few times. The chain employs TRBV7-6 and TRBJ2-7, with 8 bases identical to TRBD1. The germline CDR1 and CDR2 sequences are SGHVS and FNYEAQ. V shed 5 bases, J shed 4 bases, and the junction held 4 bases outside the gene matches. The CDR3 sequence is 13 residues long. CDR3 amino acids: CASSRDRTYEQYF. The CDR3 DNA reads as TGTGCCAGCAGCCGGGACAGGACTTACGAGCAGTACTTC.

This clonotype was detected a few times. The chain links TRBV4-3 to TRBJ2-2, with 11 bases aligning to TRBD1. This CDR3 has 16 amino acids. Trimming at V came to 4 bases and at J to 5 bases, leaving 6 bases not matched to a gene. Germline CDR1 LGHNA, CDR2 YSLEER. DNA of the CDR3: TGCGCCAGCAGCCCGCAGGGGACAGGGGGGACCGGGGAGCTGTTTTTT. Its translation: CASSPQGTGGTGELFF.

This clonotype was observed at least ten times. The rearrangement links TRBV5-5 to TRBJ2-7; weak D call: TRBD2 (5 bases). V lost 0 bases and J 1 base, leaving 11 bases between the germline ends. CDR1 SGHKS and CDR2 YYEKEE come from the germline V gene (reference sequence). The CDR3 is made up of 15 amino acids. CDR3 amino acids: CASSLEPRGSYEQYF. The CDR3 DNA is TGTGCCAGCAGCTTGGAGCCTAGAGGGTCCTACGAGCAGTACTTC.

This clonotype was counted ten times or more. This chain uses TRBV28 with TRBJ2-3, with a possible D match to TRBD2 (5 bases). The germline V and J ends were trimmed by 6 bases and 4 bases, with 20 bases remaining between them. This CDR3 has 16 residues. Germline-derived CDR1 and CDR2 are MDHEN and SYDVKM. The CDR3 DNA reads as TGTGCCAGCAGGCGTATAAAAGAGCTAGCACCAGATACGCAGTATTTT. Translation: CASRRIKELAPDTQYF.

Ten or more counts support this clonotype. This chain joins TRBV25-1 and TRBJ1-4; no reliable D call. CDR1 and CDR2 from the germline V gene are MGHDK and SYGVNS. Trimming removed 2 bases from V and 11 bases from J, with 6 bases in between. This CDR3 region has 11 residues. The CDR3 loop reads CASSEGYKLFF. The CDR3 bases are TGTGCCAGCAGTGAAGGGTATAAACTGTTTTTT.